A single sample gave rise to the 22 T cell receptor beta chains below, sequenced in a study of shared clonotypes between healthy human individuals (dated by TCRdb to the early 2020s). Libraries were made using the immunoSEQ multiplex PCR assay. TCRdb took this table from immuneACCESS and kept in-frame rearrangements with V and J called. Such tables lack part of the clones; where checked against another copy, unresolved V genes explain under half of the gap, and the rest is unexplained. This sample lists approximately 100,000 clones; around 65% were detected once. The top ten clones comprise roughly a quarter of the sample. The material sequenced was memory CD8+ T cells sorted from blood. Sample cell subset or site, as interpreted from the label and publication: CD45RO+ cells pooled with CCR7-negative TemRA cells. These TCRs come from a woman aged 25 to 39 in good health.

V is TRBV13 and J is TRBJ2-3, with 8 bases aligning to TRBD2. Germline assignment: CDR1 PRHDT and CDR2 FYEKMQ (reference sequence). Losses at the gene ends were 4 bases for V and 4 bases for J; bases not matched to a gene: 13. The CDR3 consists of 17 residues. CDR3 loop: CASSSSTSAAGADTQYF. The CDR3 DNA reads TGTGCCAGCAGCTCCTCGACTAGCGCCGCGGGGGCAGATACGCAGTATTTT. Combining the CDR3 with reference TRBV13 and TRBJ2-3 gives the whole variable domain AAGVIQSPRHLIKEKRETATLKCYPIPRHDTVYWYQQGPGQDPQFLISFYEKMQSDKGSIPDRFSAQQFSDYHSELNMSSLELGDSALYFCASSSSTSAAGADTQYFGPGTRLTVL.

The chain's CDR3 is CASSLVSAQGNGYTF. CDR3 sequence (DNA): TGCGCCAGCAGCTTGGTATCTGCACAGGGTAATGGCTACACCTTC. The genes are TRBV5-1 and TRBJ1-2, with D perhaps TRBD1 (6 bases). The V end lost 0 bases, the J end lost 6 bases, and 15 bases lay between the germline ends. Per the germline V gene, CDR1 is SGHRS and CDR2 is YFSETQ. The CDR3 has 15 residues.

CDR3 nucleotides: TGTGCCAGCAGGAACTCGGCCTCCAGCGGCTATGGCTACACCTTC. Its translation is CASRNSASSGYGYTF. The genes are TRBV27 and TRBJ1-2; no clear D. Germline lookup yields CDR1 MNHEY and CDR2 SMNVEV (reference sequence). The CDR3 runs to 15 residues. Trimming took off 6 bases at V and 4 bases at J, with 18 bases between the two ends.

The chain combines TRBV4-2 with TRBJ2-3; no firm D call. Trimming took off 0 bases at V and 0 bases at J, with 10 bases between the two ends. This CDR3 has 16 amino acids. Germline lookup yields CDR1 LGHNA and CDR2 YNFKEQ. The CDR3 nucleotides are TGTGCCAGCAGCCAAGATGGCATCCAGAGCACAGATACGCAGTATTTT. Its translation is CASSQDGIQSTDTQYF.

CDR3 residues: CASSGAGAGEGTGELFF. CDR3 in DNA: TGTGCCAGCAGTGGAGCCGGGGCGGGAGAAGGCACCGGGGAGCTGTTTTTT. V gene TRBV2 combines with J gene TRBJ2-2; 7 positions match TRBD2. J gave up 4 bases and V 4 bases, and 12 bases lay outside the gene matches. Germline lookup yields CDR1 SNHLY and CDR2 FYNNEI. The CDR3 has 17 amino acids.

This clone has more than one count but fewer than ten. The V gene is TRBV6-1, the J gene TRBJ2-7; D tentatively reads TRBD1 or TRBD2 (5 bases each). The V and J ends lost 4 bases and 7 bases respectively, with 17 bases between them. The CDR3 length is 14 residues. Germline-derived CDR1 and CDR2 are MNHNS and SASEGT. The CDR3 region is CASSGFRDPQEQYF. The CDR3 DNA reads TGTGCCAGCAGTGGATTCCGGGACCCCCAGGAGCAGTACTTC.

This chain links TRBV20-1 with TRBJ2-7; D not certain. V was cut by 4 bases and J by 6 bases, with 7 bases left in between. CDR3 length: 10 residues. Germline V gene data show CDR1 as DFQATT and CDR2 as SNEGSKA (reference sequence). CDR3 in amino acids: CSAIRGEQYF. The DNA of the CDR3 is TGCAGTGCTATACGTGGCGAGCAGTACTTC.

The rearrangement uses TRBV5-8 and TRBJ2-7, with D unclear. Per the germline V gene, CDR1 is SGHTS and CDR2 is YDEGEE. This CDR3 has 15 amino acids. The V end lost 4 bases, the J end lost 0 bases, and 14 bases lay between the germline ends. CDR3 sequence reads: CASSPNLGYSYEQYF. The DNA for the CDR3 is TGTGCCAGCAGCCCTAACCTAGGTTACTCCTACGAGCAGTACTTC.

By proportion, this clone is medium-sized. This sequence joins TRBV4-2 and TRBJ1-3; D not certain. Germline assignment: CDR1 LGHNA and CDR2 YNFKEQ. V dropped 1 base and J dropped 4 bases, with 14 bases sitting between them. The CDR3 sequence is 16 residues long. Here the CDR3 reads CASSQVQETSGNTIYF. CDR3 DNA: TGTGCCAGCAGCCAAGTCCAAGAGACATCAGGAAACACCATATATTTT.

CDR3 sequence reads: CASSQARIAQSRANVLTF. CDR3 bases: TGCGCCAGCAGTCAAGCTAGGATCGCACAAAGTCGGGCCAACGTCCTGACTTTC. V gene TRBV10-1 combines with J gene TRBJ2-6; D call uncertain. The CDR3 has 18 amino acids. V lost 5 bases to trimming and J lost 5 bases, with 22 bases between them. CDR1 is WNHNN, CDR2 SYGVQD, per germline (reference sequence).

The rearrangement joins TRBV27 to TRBJ2-1, with D possibly TRBD1 on 6 matching bases. The CDR3 is 12 residues long. Germline V gene sequence: CDR1 MNHEY, CDR2 SMNVEV (reference sequence). The germline V and J ends were trimmed by 5 bases and 12 bases, with 14 bases remaining between them. CDR3 region: CASSPRGGGQFF. The DNA of the CDR3 is TGTGCCAGCAGTCCGAGAGGGGGTGGGCAGTTCTTC.

The chain recombines TRBV11-2 with TRBJ1-2; D is unclear. V was pared by 4 bases and J by 8 bases, with 14 bases between. Germline V gene lookup returns CDR1 SGHAT and CDR2 FQNNGV. The CDR3 covers 13 residues. The CDR3 DNA sequence: TGTGCCAGCAGCTCGAAGGGTTTTATCGGCTACACCTTC. Residues: CASSSKGFIGYTF.

This clone has a single count. This chain links TRBV15 with TRBJ1-5, with D hard to call. This CDR3 comprises 15 residues. The germline V and J ends were trimmed by 0 bases and 3 bases, with 9 bases remaining between them. The germline V gene encodes CDR1 LNHNV and CDR2 YYDKDF (reference sequence). CDR3 DNA sequence: TGTGCCACCAGCAGAGATAGTAGGTCCAATCAGCCCCAGCATTTT. Translated: CATSRDSRSNQPQHF. Together with reference TRBV15 and TRBJ1-5, the CDR3 gives the full variable domain: DAMVIQNPRYQVTQFGKPVTLSCSQTLNHNVMYWYQQKSSQAPKLLFHYYDKDFNNEADTPDNFQSRRPNTSFCFLDIRSPGLGDTAMYLCATSRDSRSNQPQHFGDGTRLSIL.

The chain links TRBV27 to TRBJ2-3; D is possibly TRBD1 (6 bases). There are 14 residues in the CDR3. V lost 7 bases, J lost 4 bases, and 15 bases lay in between. Germline-derived CDR1 and CDR2 are MNHEY and SMNVEV (reference sequence). This CDR3 reads CASKFSGTSDTQYF. The CDR3 DNA sequence: TGTGCCAGCAAGTTCAGTGGGACATCAGATACGCAGTATTTT.

V gene TRBV6-1 combines with J gene TRBJ2-2, with TRBD1 matching over 9 bases. With V trimmed by 5 bases and J by 5 bases, 6 bases remained unmatched. CDR1 MNHNS and CDR2 SASEGT come from the germline V gene. The CDR3 is made up of 15 amino acids. The CDR3 DNA follows: TGTGCCAGCAGTAGGACAGGGGTTTGGACCGGGGAGCTGTTTTTT. The encoded protein is CASSRTGVWTGELFF.

The rearrangement uses TRBV4-1 and TRBJ1-2; D remains unclear. Germline lookup yields CDR1 MGHRA and CDR2 YSYEKL. The length of the CDR3 is 15 residues. Trimming took off 2 bases at V and 6 bases at J, with 16 bases between the two ends. Here the CDR3 DNA reads TGCGCCAGCAGCCAAACTATACAGAGCCCCCATGGCTACACCTTC. It codes for CASSQTIQSPHGYTF.

This clone appeared a few times. V is TRBV2 and J is TRBJ2-5; TRBD2 matches 11 bases. This CDR3 comprises 15 residues. Germline V lookup: CDR1 SNHLY, CDR2 FYNNEI. V shed 1 base, J shed 7 bases, and the junction held 5 bases outside the gene matches. CDR3 DNA: TGTGCCAGCAGTGAAGGCCTAGCGGGAGGAGGGACCCAGTACTTC. Translated: CASSEGLAGGGTQYF. Combining the CDR3 with reference TRBV2 and TRBJ2-5 gives the whole variable domain EPEVTQTPSHQVTQMGQEVILRCVPISNHLYFYWYRQILGQKVEFLVSFYNNEISEKSEIFDDQFSVERPDGSNFTLKIRSTKLEDSAMYFCASSEGLAGGGTQYFGPGTRLLVL.

This clone has more than one count but fewer than ten. The junction does not match germline at one end; this may be a read error. The chain links TRBV20-1 to TRBJ2-5; the D gene is possibly TRBD2 (5 bases). CDR1 and CDR2 (germline): DFQATT, SNEGSKA (reference sequence). This CDR3 region has 10 residues. DNA of the CDR3: TGCAGTGCTAGAAGTCCCCCGGAGGACTTC. Translation: CSARSPPEDF.

This chain uses TRBV6-1 with TRBJ1-1; D is unresolved. The germline V gene has CDR1 MNHNS and CDR2 SASEGT. This CDR3 comprises 13 residues. V was shortened by 4 bases and J by 3 bases, with 9 bases between the two germline ends. The CDR3 spells CASSADWYTEAFF. The CDR3 DNA follows: TGTGCCAGCAGTGCCGATTGGTACACTGAAGCTTTCTTT.

V gene TRBV28 combines with J gene TRBJ1-2, with no clear D. Germline CDR1 and CDR2: MDHEN and SYDVKM. The length of the CDR3 is 14 residues. Trimming removed 3 bases from V and 2 bases from J, with 10 bases in between. In nucleotides, the CDR3 is TGTGCCAGCAGTTTCGTCGCAGAGAACTATGGCTACACCTTC. Amino acid sequence: CASSFVAENYGYTF.

This clone appeared a few times. The chain has TRBV27 and TRBJ2-7; 9 nucleotides match TRBD1. Germline V gives CDR1 MNHEY, CDR2 SMNVEV (reference sequence). The J segment lost 3 bases and the V segment lost 2 bases, leaving 8 bases of the junction unmatched. This CDR3 region has 16 residues. The CDR3 region has the DNA TGTGCCAGCAGTTTAATACCGGGACAGGGAGTCTACGAGCAGTACTTC. Its protein is CASSLIPGQGVYEQYF.

V gene TRBV4-2 combines with J gene TRBJ2-7; D may correspond to TRBD1 or TRBD2 (5 bases each). Germline V gene lookup returns CDR1 LGHNA and CDR2 YNFKEQ. The V end was cut by 1 base, the J end by 0 bases, with 13 bases between. This CDR3 comprises 16 residues. CDR3 in DNA: TGTGCCAGCAGCCAAGGATTCCGGGACCCCTCCTACGAGCAGTACTTC. Its translation is CASSQGFRDPSYEQYF.